This T cell receptor beta chain emerged from a study of graft-versus-host responses after intestinal transplantation. Overall study context: Once they had received anti-thymocyte globulin induction, all recipients took tacrolimus and steroids for roughly three years.

This table comes from immunoSEQ multiplex PCR, and its TCRdb copy is limited to in-frame clones, with some not included. This table holds some 120,000 clones, 90% found once. Study conclusions and caveats: The study found high graft-versus-host to host-versus-graft clonal ratios in allografts of patients with graft-donor T cell macrochimerism. GvH clones occurred in recipient marrow; some first appeared in ileum or blood.

The CDR3 contains 13 residues. CDR1 is MNHNS and CDR2 is SASEGT in the germline V gene. V shed 6 bases and J 1 base; nucleotides not matched to a gene: 0. This clone turned up a few times. Its specificity is unknown. The sequence was collected from a human donor who received an intestinal transplant. The chain employs TRBV6-1 and TRBJ1-5; 7 nucleotides match TRBD1. The specimen was unstimulated CD4+ T cells sorted from spleen or lymph node cells, collected before intestinal transplant. Written as DNA, the CDR3 is TGTGCCAGCAGGACAGGGAGCAATCAGCCCCAGCATTTT. It encodes CASRTGSNQPQHF.